These T cell receptor beta chains were read from a single sample in a study of early T cells in non-severe SARS-CoV-2 infection. TCRdb re-derived calls from the 5' RACE reads in MiXCR, one entry per CDR3 protein. Altogether some 70,000 distinct CDR3 sequences are present, roughly a tenth being singletons, with the ten largest covering 5.9%. The source material was whole blood. The source is an adult who was a healthcare worker with PCR-confirmed SARS-CoV-2 infection or an uninfected control (not recorded which). CDR3s include the opening cysteine and the closing phenylalanine or tryptophan. The D gene is left open where the match is weak. Clone size is shown for a subset of rows, as once, few, many or a class of expanded clone.

J,D,length,size,V,CDR3,DNA
TRBJ1-6,.,12,few,TRBV7-2,CASSISNSPLHF,TGTGCCAGCAGCATCAGTAATTCACCCCTCCACTTT
TRBJ2-7,TRBD2,16,few,TRBV7-2,CASSLWVAGGSHEQYF,TGTGCCAGCAGCTTATGGGTCGCGGGGGGGTCCCACGAGCAGTACTTC
TRBJ1-2,.,16,.,TRBV18,CASSPPPGRRGYGYTF,TGTGCCAGCTCACCGCCACCTGGACGACGGGGCTATGGCTACACCTTC
TRBJ2-3,.,13,few,TRBV7-9,CASTPPGADTQYF,TGTGCCAGCACCCCCCCAGGCGCAGATACGCAGTATTTT
TRBJ1-1,TRBD1,15,few,TRBV7-2,CASSEDRVGSTEAFF,TGTGCCAGCAGCGAAGACAGGGTGGGGAGCACTGAAGCTTTCTTT
TRBJ2-2,TRBD1,14,.,TRBV7-3,CASHSTGETGELFF,TGTGCCAGCCATTCCACAGGGGAGACCGGGGAGCTGTTTTTT
TRBJ2-1,.,13,.,TRBV12-3/TRBV12-4,CATPGLTWDEQFF,TGTGCCACCCCGGGACTGACTTGGGATGAGCAGTTCTTC
TRBJ1-3,.,15,many,TRBV3-1,CASSQNAVTGNTIYF,TGTGCCAGCAGCCAAAACGCCGTTACTGGAAACACCATATATTTT
TRBJ1-2,.,13,.,TRBV19,CASSTREGYGYTF,TGTGCCAGTAGTACCCGTGAAGGGTATGGCTACACCTTC
TRBJ2-1,TRBD2,13,many,TRBV7-2,CASSLEAGGAKFF,TGTGCCAGCAGCTTAGAAGCGGGAGGGGCGAAGTTCTTC
TRBJ2-4,TRBD1,13,many,TRBV29-1,CSVGTGAKNIQYF,TGCAGCGTTGGGACAGGGGCCAAAAACATTCAGTACTTC
TRBJ2-3,TRBD2,15,many,TRBV20-1,CSAPLAGGSADTQYF,TGCAGTGCTCCCTTAGCGGGAGGGTCGGCAGATACGCAGTATTTT
TRBJ2-5,TRBD2,15,many,TRBV7-2,CASSPRGGYQETQYF,TGTGCCAGCAGCCCCCGGGGGGGGTACCAAGAGACCCAGTACTTC
TRBJ2-2,.,15,many,TRBV15,CATSRDGYNAGELFF,TGTGCCACCAGCAGGGACGGGTACAACGCCGGGGAGCTGTTTTTT
TRBJ2-1,TRBD2,17,many,TRBV18,CASSPRTSGRGLEEQFF,TGTGCCAGCTCACCACGGACTAGCGGGAGGGGATTGGAAGAGCAGTTCTTC
TRBJ2-1,.,13,.,TRBV2,CASRQGTYNEQFF,TGTGCCAGCAGGCAGGGGACCTACAATGAGCAGTTCTTC
TRBJ1-6,.,14,many,TRBV15,CATSNPNLGSPLHF,TGTGCCACCAGCAATCCCAATTTGGGTTCACCCCTCCACTTT
TRBJ2-2,.,14,many,TRBV6-1,CASKMSVGTGELFF,TGTGCCAGCAAGATGAGTGTCGGCACCGGGGAGCTGTTTTTT
TRBJ2-1,.,15,.,TRBV15,CATSREGGSPNEQFF,TGTGCCACCAGCAGAGAAGGCGGGTCGCCCAATGAGCAGTTCTTC
TRBJ1-1,.,11,many,TRBV13,CASSVQGSAFF,TGTGCCAGCAGCGTCCAGGGTAGCGCTTTCTTT
TRBJ2-1,TRBD2,14,many,TRBV5-1,CASSLIAGAYEQFF,TGCGCCAGCAGCTTAATAGCGGGAGCATATGAGCAGTTCTTC
TRBJ1-2,.,11,.,TRBV20-1,CSAQSNYGYTF,TGCAGTGCTCAGTCAAACTATGGCTACACCTTC
TRBJ2-3,TRBD1,15,few,TRBV3-1,CASSQETGDADTQYF,TGTGCCAGCAGCCAAGAAACAGGGGATGCAGATACGCAGTATTTT
TRBJ2-1,TRBD2,15,many,TRBV7-9,CASSTGLFSYNEQFF,TGTGCCAGCAGCACGGGACTATTTTCCTACAATGAGCAGTTCTTC
TRBJ2-5,TRBD2,15,few,TRBV20-1,CSSGTSGRNQETQYF,TGCAGTTCCGGGACTAGCGGGAGGAACCAAGAGACCCAGTACTTC
TRBJ1-1,.,15,many,TRBV9,CASSPTQLKDTEAFF,TGTGCCAGCAGCCCCACGCAGTTAAAGGACACTGAAGCTTTCTTT
TRBJ1-4,.,14,few,TRBV5-4,CASTLYATNEKLFF,TGTGCCAGCACCCTATACGCAACTAATGAAAAACTGTTTTTT
TRBJ1-1,.,14,many,TRBV20-1,CSARDRRANTEAFF,TGCAGTGCTAGAGATCGGCGGGCGAACACTGAAGCTTTCTTT
TRBJ1-3,TRBD1,15,.,TRBV12-3/TRBV12-4,CASSKGTGPGNTIYF,TGTGCCAGCAGCAAAGGGACAGGGCCTGGAAACACCATATATTTT
TRBJ1-2,TRBD1,15,many,TRBV12-3/TRBV12-4,CASSFRDRGRQGYTF,TGTGCCAGCAGTTTCAGGGACAGGGGGCGACAAGGCTACACCTTC
TRBJ2-7,TRBD2,17,many,TRBV14,CASSQDFGRDGRYEQYF,TGTGCCAGCAGCCAAGATTTCGGGAGGGACGGTCGATACGAGCAGTACTTC
TRBJ2-1,.,16,many,TRBV20-1,CSARALAPSSYNEQFF,TGCAGTGCTAGAGCCCTAGCCCCGAGCTCCTACAATGAGCAGTTCTTC
TRBJ2-1,TRBD2,15,many,TRBV20-1,CSARDLLAGNNEQFF,TGCAGTGCTAGAGATTTACTAGCGGGGAACAATGAGCAGTTCTTC
TRBJ1-1,.,14,few,TRBV29-1,CSVEDPAGPGGAFF,TGCAGCGTTGAAGATCCCGCAGGGCCGGGTGGAGCTTTCTTT
TRBJ1-2,.,15,many,TRBV9,CASSARDGGGYGYTF,TGTGCCAGCAGCGCTCGGGACGGCGGAGGGTATGGCTACACCTTC
TRBJ2-5,TRBD1,13,few,TRBV5-6,CASADRGEETQYF,TGTGCCAGCGCAGACAGGGGCGAGGAGACCCAGTACTTC
TRBJ2-3,.,15,many,TRBV20-1,CSASGQGWGTDTQYF,TGCAGTGCTAGTGGTCAGGGATGGGGCACAGATACGCAGTATTTT
TRBJ2-2,.,13,few,TRBV29-1,CSVEWGNTGELFF,TGCAGCGTTGAATGGGGAAACACCGGGGAGCTGTTTTTT
TRBJ1-1,.,15,.,TRBV5-4,CASSPLFKGSTEAFF,TGTGCCAGCAGCCCACTGTTTAAGGGGAGCACTGAAGCTTTCTTT
TRBJ2-3,.,13,few,TRBV6-2/TRBV6-3,CASSYQDRDTQYF,TGTGCCAGCAGTTACCAGGATCGAGATACGCAGTATTTT
TRBJ2-3,.,13,.,TRBV7-9,CASSLDSGDTQYF,TGTGCCAGCAGCTTAGATTCGGGAGATACGCAGTATTTT
TRBJ1-1,.,17,many,TRBV6-6,CASSYPPIRSLNTEAFF,TGTGCCAGCAGTTACCCACCAATCAGGAGCTTGAACACTGAAGCTTTCTTT
TRBJ2-2,.,15,many,TRBV10-3,CAVGRLVRGTGELFF,TGTGCCGTGGGCCGACTAGTTCGGGGCACCGGGGAGCTGTTTTTT
TRBJ1-2,.,11,many,TRBV20-1,CSGDTLYGYTF,TGCAGTGGGGACACCCTCTATGGCTACACCTTC
TRBJ2-7,.,14,many,TRBV6-2/TRBV6-3,CASQRTLGRGEQYF,TGTGCCAGCCAACGAACCCTTGGGCGAGGCGAGCAGTACTTC
TRBJ1-6,.,13,.,TRBV14,CASNDLRNALLHF,TGTGCCAGTAACGACCTCAGGAATGCCCTCCTCCACTTT